This passage covers 19 T cell receptor beta chains from one sample sequenced in a study of response to subunit inactivated influenza vaccine. TCRdb independently ran MiXCR on the RT-PCR reads; one entry per CDR3 protein. Of fewer than 250,000 distinct CDR3 sequences listed, about an eighth are singletons. Sequenced here: CD8+ T cells sorted from PBMCs, sampled about 5 days after vaccination. These receptors were collected from a man between 50 and 59 years old who received an inactivated influenza vaccine.

The chain is built from TRBV20-1 and TRBJ2-1; 8 nucleotides align to TRBD2. CDR1 and CDR2 from the germline V gene are DFQATT and SNEGSKA (reference sequence). V lost 2 bases, J lost 4 bases, and 7 bases stayed unmatched. The CDR3 has 15 residues. CDR3 amino acids: CSARSWLAGYNEQFF. The CDR3 DNA is TGCAGTGCTAGAAGCTGGCTAGCGGGTTACAATGAGCAGTTCTTC.

This chain links TRBV6-2 or TRBV6-3 with TRBJ2-1; TRBD2 might be the D (7 bases). The V and J ends lost 4 bases and 6 bases respectively, with 16 bases between them. The CDR3 runs 15 residues. Germline values: CDR1 MNHEY, CDR2 SVGEGT. This chain's CDR3 is CASSSTGGPGNEQFF. The CDR3 coding sequence is TGTGCCAGCAGTTCTACGGGGGGCCCGGGCAATGAGCAGTTCTTC.

The chain links TRBV23-1 to TRBJ2-7; D remains unclear. TRBV23-1 is designated an ORF whose function remains uncertain. V was shortened by 1 base and J by 3 bases, with 13 bases between the two germline ends. The CDR3 is 15 amino acids. The CDR3 DNA is TGCGCCAGCAGTCAATGTCCGGACCCCTACTACGAGCAGTACTTC. It codes for CASSQCPDPYYEQYF.

The chain uses TRBV4-3 and TRBJ1-1; D is possibly TRBD1 (6 bases). This CDR3 has 14 residues. Deletions cut 0 bases from V and 5 bases from J, with 10 bases between. CDR1 and CDR2 (germline): LGHNA, YSLEER. The CDR3 reads CASSQDTGATEAFF. CDR3 sequence (DNA): TGCGCCAGCAGCCAAGATACGGGGGCGACTGAAGCTTTCTTT.

This clonotype was counted between two and nine times. The V call is TRBV15, the J call TRBJ2-3, with 7 nucleotides matching TRBD1. V shed 3 bases, J shed 4 bases, and the junction held 7 bases outside the gene matches. Germline CDR1 LNHNV, CDR2 YYDKDF (reference sequence). There are 15 residues in the CDR3. The CDR3 reads CATSRGQLDADTQYF. The CDR3 DNA sequence: TGTGCCACCAGCAGGGGACAGTTGGATGCAGATACGCAGTATTTT.

The V and J genes are TRBV10-3 and TRBJ2-2; 14 bases align to TRBD2. Trimming removed 10 bases from V and 2 bases from J; junction bases left unmatched: 3. CDR1 and CDR2 (germline): ENHRY, SYGVKD. This CDR3 is built from 15 residues. CDR3 protein: CATGLAGENTGELFF. For the CDR3, the DNA is TGTGCCACGGGACTAGCGGGGGAAAACACCGGGGAGCTGTTTTTT.

This clonotype was found a few times. The chain recombines TRBV27 with TRBJ2-3, with D possibly being TRBD1 or TRBD2 (6 bases each). Germline assignment: CDR1 MNHEY and CDR2 SMNVEV (reference sequence). This CDR3 comprises 15 residues. The germline V and J ends were trimmed by 5 bases and 5 bases, with 17 bases remaining between them. The CDR3 reads CASSPLSGAKDTQYF. The CDR3 nucleotides are TGTGCCAGCAGTCCCCTATCGGGGGCGAAAGATACGCAGTATTTT.

This clonotype was seen only once. This sequence joins TRBV25-1 and TRBJ2-2, with 7 nucleotides matching TRBD1. With V trimmed by 1 base and J by 5 bases, 7 bases remained unmatched. Germline CDR1 reads MGHDK; CDR2 reads SYGVNS. CDR3 length: 16 residues. DNA for the CDR3: TGTGCCAGCAGTGAATTTCGGCAGGGGGTAACCGGGGAGCTGTTTTTT. This encodes CASSEFRQGVTGELFF.

This clonotype was seen only a few times. V usage is TRBV18 and J usage is TRBJ2-2, with D tentatively TRBD1 (5 bases). V was trimmed by 2 bases and J by 3 bases, leaving 7 bases between them. The CDR3 loop spans 14 amino acids. CDR1 and CDR2 (germline): KGHSH, LQKENI. The CDR3 protein is CASSPGAYTGELFF. The CDR3 nucleotides read TGTGCCAGCTCACCAGGGGCGTACACCGGGGAGCTGTTTTTT.

The CDR3, as DNA: TGTGCCAGCAACGGGGGGGCCCAAGAGACCCAGTACTTC. This gives the protein CASNGGAQETQYF. The rearrangement links TRBV2 to TRBJ2-5; 8 bases map to TRBD2. Per the germline V gene, CDR1 is SNHLY and CDR2 is FYNNEI. The CDR3 has 13 residues. Losses at the gene ends were 7 bases for V and 1 base for J; bases not matched to a gene: 2.

A few counts support this clonotype. The chain combines TRBV20-1 with TRBJ2-7, with D possibly matching TRBD2 (5 bases). In germline, CDR1 is DFQATT, CDR2 SNEGSKA (reference sequence). The CDR3 covers 15 residues. V lost 6 bases and J lost 0, with 18 bases in between. The CDR3 nucleotides are TGCAGTGCCCGGGCACATCGGGGTTTCTCCTACGAGCAGTACTTC. It specifies CSARAHRGFSYEQYF.

This clonotype appeared many times. The chain couples TRBV27 to TRBJ2-7, with 12 bases that match TRBD1. Unmatched junction bases numbered 7, after V lost 6 bases and J lost 7 bases. The length of the CDR3 is 14 residues. Germline V gene lookup returns CDR1 MNHEY and CDR2 SMNVEV (reference sequence). The CDR3 DNA is TGTGCCAGCAGAATGGGACAGGGGGCAGGGGAGCAGTACTTC. Protein sequence: CASRMGQGAGEQYF.

This chain connects TRBV9 to TRBJ2-7; possibly TRBD2 for D (6 bases). This CDR3 contains 13 residues. Germline-derived CDR1 and CDR2 are SGDLS and YYNGEE. Trimming left V 6 bases short and J 2 bases short, with 12 bases between. The CDR3 region has the DNA TGTGCCAGCACGGGGGAGAACCCCTACGAGCAGTACTTC. It translates to CASTGENPYEQYF.

This clonotype was seen a few times. The chain is built from TRBV29-1 and TRBJ2-1; D gene uncertain. The CDR3 consists of 10 residues. V was pared by 1 base and J by 10 bases, with 5 bases between. Germline assignment: CDR1 SQVTM and CDR2 ANQGSEA. CDR3 nucleotide sequence: TGCAGCGTTGAAGGGAGCGAGCAGTTCTTC. It encodes CSVEGSEQFF.

V is TRBV30 and J is TRBJ1-2, with D perhaps TRBD1 (5 bases). Trimming shortened V by 5 bases and J by 1 base, and 17 bases separated the two germline ends. From germline, CDR1 is GTSNPN and CDR2 SVGIG (reference sequence). The CDR3 sequence is 15 residues long. The CDR3 here is CAWDTSGRVNYGYTF. The CDR3 nucleotides are TGTGCCTGGGACACTTCGGGACGGGTTAACTATGGCTACACCTTC.

This clonotype has more than one count but fewer than ten. The V gene is TRBV6-5, the J gene TRBJ2-2; TRBD1 aligns across 11 bases. The CDR3 extends over 15 amino acids. Germline loops: CDR1 MNHEY, CDR2 SVGAGI. Trimming took 2 bases from V and 7 from J; bases not matched to a gene: 3. CDR3 sequence (DNA): TGTGCCAGCAGTTACGGGACAGGGGGTGTCGGGGAGCTGTTTTTT. Protein product: CASSYGTGGVGELFF.

This clonotype was detected many times. This rearrangement joins TRBV5-6 to TRBJ2-7, with D possibly called TRBD1 or TRBD2 (5 bases each). Trimming removed 1 base at V and 5 bases at J, with 13 bases between. CDR3 size: 14 residues. CDR1 SGHDT and CDR2 YYEEEE come from the germline V gene. The CDR3 sequence: CASSLTSGPNEQYF. CDR3 nucleotide sequence: TGTGCCAGCAGCTTGACGTCGGGACCCAACGAGCAGTACTTC.

This clonotype was seen more than once but under ten times. This chain connects TRBV4-3 to TRBJ2-7, with TRBD2 identical over 10 bases. This CDR3 has 16 amino acids. Germline V lookup: CDR1 LGHNA, CDR2 YSLEER. V dropped 2 bases and J dropped 2; count of bases not matched to a gene: 6. The CDR3 nucleotides read TGCGCCAGCAGCCAACTAACTAGCGGGGTCCCCTACGAGCAGTACTTC. Translating it yields CASSQLTSGVPYEQYF.

This clonotype was seen repeatedly, ten times or more. The chain uses TRBV9 and TRBJ2-3, with 7 bases lining up with TRBD2. Trimming at V came to 4 bases and at J to 0 bases, leaving 8 bases not matched to a gene. The CDR3 spans 16 residues. Germline V lookup: CDR1 SGDLS, CDR2 YYNGEE. CDR3 region: CASSPGDYASTDTQYF. CDR3 DNA sequence: TGTGCCAGCAGCCCCGGGGACTATGCTAGCACAGATACGCAGTATTTT.